One and the same sample provided the 11 T cell receptor beta chains below, sequenced in a study of shared clonotypes between healthy human individuals. Sequencing was performed with immunoSEQ multiplex PCR; in TCRdb, only in-frame clones are kept and a portion is missing. Altogether 2.3 million or so clones are present, approximately 93% being singletons, with the ten largest covering 0.3% to 0.4%. The sample comprised naive CD4+ T cells from PBMCs. Subset reported: CD45RA+ positively selected. The receptors stem from a man between 18 and 35 years old in good health. Some clones in this sample may be carry-over from other donors' samples.

As DNA, the CDR3 is TGTGCCAGCAGTGAGCGACAGGGAACCACCGGGGAGCTGTTTTTT. This codes for CASSERQGTTGELFF. This chain joins TRBV2 and TRBJ2-2, with 7 positions matching TRBD1. The J segment lost 4 bases and the V segment lost 3 bases, leaving 5 bases of the junction unmatched. The CDR3 contains 15 residues. Looked up from germline, CDR1 is SNHLY and CDR2 is FYNNEI.

The CDR3 nucleotides are TGCGCCAGCCGATCGTGGACTAGCGGGAGCAAGTCAGATACGCAGTATTTT. It codes for CASRSWTSGSKSDTQYF. This chain links TRBV4-1 with TRBJ2-3; 13 positions agree with TRBD2. CDR3 length: 17 residues. Germline CDR1 is MGHRA and CDR2 is YSYEKL. J gave up 4 bases and V 8 bases, and 12 bases lay outside the gene matches.

The gene calls are TRBV7-2 and TRBJ1-5; TRBD1 agrees at 8 bases. Germline trimming cut 5 bases from V and 0 bases from J; bases unmatched to any gene: 9. Per the germline V gene, CDR1 is SGHTA and CDR2 is FQGNSA. CDR3 size: 17 residues. The CDR3 protein is CASSPRTGTYSNQPQHF. In DNA form, the CDR3 reads TGTGCCAGCAGCCCCCGGACAGGGACTTATAGCAATCAGCCCCAGCATTTT. Drawing the rest from reference TRBV7-2 and TRBJ1-5, the complete variable domain is GAGVSQSPSNKVTEKGKDVELRCDPISGHTALYWYRQSLGQGLEFLIYFQGNSAPDKSGLPSDRFSAERTGGSVSTLTIQRTQQEDSAVYLCASSPRTGTYSNQPQHFGDGTRLSIL.

This sequence joins TRBV28 and TRBJ2-7; the D gene is possibly TRBD1 (5 bases). The germline V gene encodes CDR1 MDHEN and CDR2 SYDVKM. The CDR3 runs 17 residues. The V end was cut by 6 bases, the J end by 0 bases, with 21 bases between. CDR3 in amino acids: CASSWAWQGKFSYEQYF. The CDR3 coding sequence is TGTGCCAGCAGCTGGGCCTGGCAGGGAAAGTTCTCCTACGAGCAGTACTTC. The whole variable domain, filled in from reference TRBV28 and TRBJ2-7, reads DVKVTQSSRYLVKRTGEKVFLECVQDMDHENMFWYRQDPGLGLRLIYFSYDVKMKEKGDIPEGYSVSREKKERFSLILESASTNQTSMYLCASSWAWQGKFSYEQYFGPGTRLTVT.

V usage is TRBV5-5 and J usage is TRBJ2-7; TRBD1 matches at 7 bases. This CDR3 has 16 amino acids. After removal of 0 bases from V and 7 bases from J, the junction contained 13 bases not matched to a gene. Germline assignment: CDR1 SGHKS and CDR2 YYEKEE (reference sequence). The CDR3 coding sequence is TGTGCCAGCAGCTTGGTGGGGAGACAGGGTTTTAGGGAGCAGTACTTC. This translates into CASSLVGRQGFREQYF.

This chain links TRBV7-2 with TRBJ1-5, with D unclear. The CDR3 totals 15 residues. Trimming shortened V by 4 bases and J by 0 bases, and 10 bases separated the two germline ends. Germline loops: CDR1 SGHTA, CDR2 FQGNSA. CDR3 protein: CASSSGSHSNQPQHF. DNA of the CDR3: TGTGCCAGCAGCTCCGGGAGTCATAGCAATCAGCCCCAGCATTTT.

Points on this clone: Within the sample, other DNA sequences also encode this same CDR3. V and J are TRBV28 and TRBJ2-1, with no clear D. V was shortened by 2 bases and J by 1 base, with 6 bases between the two germline ends. Germline V gives CDR1 MDHEN, CDR2 SYDVKM. The CDR3 has 14 amino acids. The CDR3 DNA reads TGTGCCAGCAGTTTAACCGGTTCCTACAATGAGCAGTTCTTC. Translation gives CASSLTGSYNEQFF. Full variable domain (remainder filled in from reference TRBV28 and TRBJ2-1): DVKVTQSSRYLVKRTGEKVFLECVQDMDHENMFWYRQDPGLGLRLIYFSYDVKMKEKGDIPEGYSVSREKKERFSLILESASTNQTSMYLCASSLTGSYNEQFFGPGTRLTVL.

The chain uses TRBV2 and TRBJ2-5, with D possibly matching TRBD2 (5 bases). CDR1 is SNHLY and CDR2 is FYNNEI in the germline V gene. Trimming removed 6 bases at V and 1 base at J, with 9 bases between. The CDR3 consists of 13 residues. The DNA for the CDR3 is TGTGCCAGCAGGCCCGGGATCCAAGAGACCCAGTACTTC. Its translation is CASRPGIQETQYF.

The chain links TRBV28 to TRBJ2-2; D remains ambiguous. Germline V CDR1 and CDR2: MDHEN, SYDVKM. Trimming stripped 8 bases from V and 5 bases from J, with 9 bases between. The CDR3 runs to 12 residues. CDR3 sequence: CASLDLTGELFF. DNA of the CDR3: TGTGCCAGCCTGGACCTTACCGGGGAGCTGTTTTTT.

The V call is TRBV7-6, the J call TRBJ1-4; unclear D gene. Trimming cost V 5 bases and J 4 bases, with 8 bases left between them. The germline V gene encodes CDR1 SGHVS and CDR2 FNYEAQ. This CDR3 contains 13 residues. In DNA, the CDR3 is TGTGCCAGCAGCAGAGGGCTTAATGAAAAACTGTTTTTT. Translation: CASSRGLNEKLFF.

This sequence joins TRBV7-2 and TRBJ1-2; D gene ambiguous. This CDR3 contains 15 residues. Trimming removed 5 bases from V and 5 bases from J, with 18 bases in between. Germline V gene lookup returns CDR1 SGHTA and CDR2 FQGNSA. DNA for the CDR3: TGTGCCAGCAGCATGTGGAACCCCGAGGATTATGGCTACACCTTC. This translates into CASSMWNPEDYGYTF. Full variable domain (missing parts from reference TRBV7-2 and TRBJ1-2): GAGVSQSPSNKVTEKGKDVELRCDPISGHTALYWYRQSLGQGLEFLIYFQGNSAPDKSGLPSDRFSAERTGGSVSTLTIQRTQQEDSAVYLCASSMWNPEDYGYTFGSGTRLTVV.